This T cell receptor beta chain came from a study of human CD8 memory T cell subsets. Germline CDR1 is SEHNR and CDR2 is FQNEAQ (reference sequence). This CDR3 contains 13 residues. UMI-labeled 5' RACE was the method by which TCR beta libraries were made. TCRdb reprocessed the 5' RACE reads and keeps a single row for each CDR3 protein, giving no DNA. The table lists about 18,000 distinct CDR3 sequences, with approximately 5% in the top ten. It was by negative magnetic separation that total CD8+ T cells were enriched. Sequences were obtained from CD8+ T cells from PBMCs. The clonotype comes from a human donor in good health. The chain joins TRBV7-9 to TRBJ1-1. This CDR3 is CASSFTPETEAFF.